This TCR beta chain came from a study of blood T cell repertoires in COVID-19. Study as a whole: The samples span acute and convalescent COVID-19 from the United States, Italy and Spain. PBMCs, B-cell-depleted T cells, or T cells provided the cDNA or gDNA that made up the material.

As handled by the study authors: Amplification with reference gene primers provided the estimates of nucleated cell counts. The data were produced by immunoSEQ multiplex PCR, yet TCRdb's version contains in-frame clones alone and is incomplete. V and J calls and clone size are those listed in that table; D and trimming were worked out from the DNA. The sample includes about 150,000 clones, 85% to 90% of them seen just once. V dropped 0 bases and J dropped 6 bases, with 6 bases sitting between them. The CDR3 consists of 12 residues. Germline lookup yields CDR1 SEHNR and CDR2 FQNEAQ (reference sequence).

This sequence was found in a man of 80 years or more with acute or convalescent COVID-19. The gene calls are TRBV7-9 and TRBJ2-7; TRBD2 is a possible D gene (6 bases). The sequencing sample was made of peripheral blood. The CDR3 here is CASSLARGEQYF. CDR3 sequence (DNA): TGTGCCAGCAGCTTAGCGCGGGGCGAGCAGTACTTC.